The 10 T cell receptor beta chains below were found in one sample sequenced in a study of T-cell reconstitution after alpha-beta-depleted transplantation in children. Unique molecular identifiers were incorporated during preparation of the TCRbeta library. TCRdb independently ran MiXCR on the PCR reads; one entry per CDR3 protein. The data hold roughly 70,000 distinct CDR3 sequences, with 4% to 5% observed a single time. Here the sequenced sample was PBMCs, mostly from graft donor cells, taken 180 days after TCRalphabeta/CD19-depleted stem cell transplant. These receptors were taken from a boy in the first two years of life who had a stem cell transplant for acute myeloid leukemia, so the T cells may come from the graft donor.

In its sample, this clonotype was seen many times. The chain couples TRBV5-1 to TRBJ1-6, with 8 bases fitting TRBD1. Trimming cost V 4 bases and J 3 bases; bases outside gene matches: 9. In germline, CDR1 is SGHRS, CDR2 YFSETQ. There are 17 residues in the CDR3. CDR3 in amino acids: CASSRDRYLLYNSPLHF. Here the CDR3 DNA reads TGCGCCAGCAGCAGGGACAGGTATCTACTCTATAATTCACCCCTCCACTTT.

This clonotype was counted at least ten times. The genes are TRBV7-9 and TRBJ2-5; unclear D gene. Germline-derived CDR1 and CDR2 are SEHNR and FQNEAQ (reference sequence). Trimming took off 5 bases at V and 4 bases at J, with 5 bases between the two ends. The CDR3 has 11 residues. The chain's CDR3 is CASSPRETQYF. In DNA form, the CDR3 reads TGTGCCAGCAGCCCGCGAGAGACCCAGTACTTC.

This clonotype came up many times. This chain joins TRBV29-1 and TRBJ2-3; D not resolved. The CDR3 is 11 amino acids. V lost 4 bases and J 6 bases, leaving 8 bases between the germline ends. CDR1 and CDR2 from the germline V gene are SQVTM and ANQGSEA. The CDR3 protein is CSVVRGDTQYF. CDR3 DNA sequence: TGCAGCGTTGTTCGTGGGGATACGCAGTATTTT.

Ten or more counts support this clonotype. CDR3 protein: CASAAKNIQYF. CDR3 DNA: TGTGCCAGCGCGGCCAAAAACATTCAGTACTTC. The chain recombines TRBV19 with TRBJ2-4; D gene unclear. The CDR3 is 11 residues long. V was cut by 9 bases and J by 1 base, with 4 bases left in between. Germline-derived CDR1 and CDR2 are LNHDA and SQIVND (reference sequence).

The chain combines TRBV19 with TRBJ1-1; D is uncertain. CDR1 and CDR2 (germline): LNHDA, SQIVND (reference sequence). The CDR3 has 14 residues. Trimming removed 6 bases from V and 1 base from J, with 12 bases in between. CDR3 in amino acids: CASSRPRSNTEAFF. CDR3 coding DNA: TGTGCCAGTAGCCGACCGCGCTCGAACACTGAAGCTTTCTTT. The full variable domain, its missing parts supplied by reference TRBV19 and TRBJ1-1, is DGGITQSPKYLFRKEGQNVTLSCEQNLNHDAMYWYRQDPGQGLRLIYYSQIVNDFQKGDIAEGYSVSREKKESFPLTVTSAQKNPTAFYLCASSRPRSNTEAFFGQGTRLTVV.

In its sample, this clonotype was seen many times. The chain has TRBV27 and TRBJ2-2, with D perhaps given as TRBD1 or TRBD2 (6 bases each). Per the germline V gene, CDR1 is MNHEY and CDR2 is SMNVEV (reference sequence). V shed 0 bases and J shed 4 bases, with 15 bases lying between them. The CDR3 is 17 amino acids. CDR3 in amino acids: CASSLSGHGGFTGELFF. CDR3 coding DNA: TGTGCCAGCAGTTTATCGGGACACGGGGGATTCACCGGGGAGCTGTTTTTT.

This clonotype was seen repeatedly, ten times or more. V gene TRBV20-1 combines with J gene TRBJ1-5; 11 bases agree with TRBD1. The CDR3 has 15 amino acids. V dropped 3 bases and J dropped 11; count of bases not matched to a gene: 12. Germline values: CDR1 DFQATT, CDR2 SNEGSKA (reference sequence). CDR3 DNA sequence: TGCAGTGCTAGGAATCCGGGACAGGGGGGGAAGACCCAGCATTTT. Its translation is CSARNPGQGGKTQHF.

Ten or more counts support this clonotype. This chain links TRBV6-5 with TRBJ2-6; D unresolved. This CDR3 is 15 amino acids long. Between the trimmed V and J ends, which lost 0 bases and 1 base, there was a span of 4 bases. Germline V gene sequence: CDR1 MNHEY, CDR2 SVGAGI. CDR3 nucleotide sequence: TGTGCCAGCAGTTACTCGGAGTCTGGGGCCAACGTCCTGACTTTC. Translated: CASSYSESGANVLTF.

This clonotype was detected many times. The chain combines TRBV6-5 with TRBJ1-1; TRBD1 aligns across 8 bases. CDR3 length equals 17 residues. V lost 5 bases and J lost 1; bases outside the gene matches: 12. The germline V gene has CDR1 MNHEY and CDR2 SVGAGI. The CDR3 loop reads CASSPTGALRKNTEAFF. In DNA, the CDR3 is TGTGCCAGCAGTCCGACAGGGGCGTTACGGAAGAACACTGAAGCTTTCTTT.

This clonotype was observed at least ten times. V usage is TRBV5-1 and J usage is TRBJ1-2, with D unresolved. Between the trimmed V and J ends, which lost 0 bases and 8 bases, there was a span of 11 bases. The CDR3 spans 13 residues. Germline V lookup: CDR1 SGHRS, CDR2 YFSETQ. The CDR3 loop reads CASSLAGIGGYTF. The CDR3 region has the DNA TGCGCCAGCAGCTTGGCCGGGATCGGGGGCTACACCTTC.